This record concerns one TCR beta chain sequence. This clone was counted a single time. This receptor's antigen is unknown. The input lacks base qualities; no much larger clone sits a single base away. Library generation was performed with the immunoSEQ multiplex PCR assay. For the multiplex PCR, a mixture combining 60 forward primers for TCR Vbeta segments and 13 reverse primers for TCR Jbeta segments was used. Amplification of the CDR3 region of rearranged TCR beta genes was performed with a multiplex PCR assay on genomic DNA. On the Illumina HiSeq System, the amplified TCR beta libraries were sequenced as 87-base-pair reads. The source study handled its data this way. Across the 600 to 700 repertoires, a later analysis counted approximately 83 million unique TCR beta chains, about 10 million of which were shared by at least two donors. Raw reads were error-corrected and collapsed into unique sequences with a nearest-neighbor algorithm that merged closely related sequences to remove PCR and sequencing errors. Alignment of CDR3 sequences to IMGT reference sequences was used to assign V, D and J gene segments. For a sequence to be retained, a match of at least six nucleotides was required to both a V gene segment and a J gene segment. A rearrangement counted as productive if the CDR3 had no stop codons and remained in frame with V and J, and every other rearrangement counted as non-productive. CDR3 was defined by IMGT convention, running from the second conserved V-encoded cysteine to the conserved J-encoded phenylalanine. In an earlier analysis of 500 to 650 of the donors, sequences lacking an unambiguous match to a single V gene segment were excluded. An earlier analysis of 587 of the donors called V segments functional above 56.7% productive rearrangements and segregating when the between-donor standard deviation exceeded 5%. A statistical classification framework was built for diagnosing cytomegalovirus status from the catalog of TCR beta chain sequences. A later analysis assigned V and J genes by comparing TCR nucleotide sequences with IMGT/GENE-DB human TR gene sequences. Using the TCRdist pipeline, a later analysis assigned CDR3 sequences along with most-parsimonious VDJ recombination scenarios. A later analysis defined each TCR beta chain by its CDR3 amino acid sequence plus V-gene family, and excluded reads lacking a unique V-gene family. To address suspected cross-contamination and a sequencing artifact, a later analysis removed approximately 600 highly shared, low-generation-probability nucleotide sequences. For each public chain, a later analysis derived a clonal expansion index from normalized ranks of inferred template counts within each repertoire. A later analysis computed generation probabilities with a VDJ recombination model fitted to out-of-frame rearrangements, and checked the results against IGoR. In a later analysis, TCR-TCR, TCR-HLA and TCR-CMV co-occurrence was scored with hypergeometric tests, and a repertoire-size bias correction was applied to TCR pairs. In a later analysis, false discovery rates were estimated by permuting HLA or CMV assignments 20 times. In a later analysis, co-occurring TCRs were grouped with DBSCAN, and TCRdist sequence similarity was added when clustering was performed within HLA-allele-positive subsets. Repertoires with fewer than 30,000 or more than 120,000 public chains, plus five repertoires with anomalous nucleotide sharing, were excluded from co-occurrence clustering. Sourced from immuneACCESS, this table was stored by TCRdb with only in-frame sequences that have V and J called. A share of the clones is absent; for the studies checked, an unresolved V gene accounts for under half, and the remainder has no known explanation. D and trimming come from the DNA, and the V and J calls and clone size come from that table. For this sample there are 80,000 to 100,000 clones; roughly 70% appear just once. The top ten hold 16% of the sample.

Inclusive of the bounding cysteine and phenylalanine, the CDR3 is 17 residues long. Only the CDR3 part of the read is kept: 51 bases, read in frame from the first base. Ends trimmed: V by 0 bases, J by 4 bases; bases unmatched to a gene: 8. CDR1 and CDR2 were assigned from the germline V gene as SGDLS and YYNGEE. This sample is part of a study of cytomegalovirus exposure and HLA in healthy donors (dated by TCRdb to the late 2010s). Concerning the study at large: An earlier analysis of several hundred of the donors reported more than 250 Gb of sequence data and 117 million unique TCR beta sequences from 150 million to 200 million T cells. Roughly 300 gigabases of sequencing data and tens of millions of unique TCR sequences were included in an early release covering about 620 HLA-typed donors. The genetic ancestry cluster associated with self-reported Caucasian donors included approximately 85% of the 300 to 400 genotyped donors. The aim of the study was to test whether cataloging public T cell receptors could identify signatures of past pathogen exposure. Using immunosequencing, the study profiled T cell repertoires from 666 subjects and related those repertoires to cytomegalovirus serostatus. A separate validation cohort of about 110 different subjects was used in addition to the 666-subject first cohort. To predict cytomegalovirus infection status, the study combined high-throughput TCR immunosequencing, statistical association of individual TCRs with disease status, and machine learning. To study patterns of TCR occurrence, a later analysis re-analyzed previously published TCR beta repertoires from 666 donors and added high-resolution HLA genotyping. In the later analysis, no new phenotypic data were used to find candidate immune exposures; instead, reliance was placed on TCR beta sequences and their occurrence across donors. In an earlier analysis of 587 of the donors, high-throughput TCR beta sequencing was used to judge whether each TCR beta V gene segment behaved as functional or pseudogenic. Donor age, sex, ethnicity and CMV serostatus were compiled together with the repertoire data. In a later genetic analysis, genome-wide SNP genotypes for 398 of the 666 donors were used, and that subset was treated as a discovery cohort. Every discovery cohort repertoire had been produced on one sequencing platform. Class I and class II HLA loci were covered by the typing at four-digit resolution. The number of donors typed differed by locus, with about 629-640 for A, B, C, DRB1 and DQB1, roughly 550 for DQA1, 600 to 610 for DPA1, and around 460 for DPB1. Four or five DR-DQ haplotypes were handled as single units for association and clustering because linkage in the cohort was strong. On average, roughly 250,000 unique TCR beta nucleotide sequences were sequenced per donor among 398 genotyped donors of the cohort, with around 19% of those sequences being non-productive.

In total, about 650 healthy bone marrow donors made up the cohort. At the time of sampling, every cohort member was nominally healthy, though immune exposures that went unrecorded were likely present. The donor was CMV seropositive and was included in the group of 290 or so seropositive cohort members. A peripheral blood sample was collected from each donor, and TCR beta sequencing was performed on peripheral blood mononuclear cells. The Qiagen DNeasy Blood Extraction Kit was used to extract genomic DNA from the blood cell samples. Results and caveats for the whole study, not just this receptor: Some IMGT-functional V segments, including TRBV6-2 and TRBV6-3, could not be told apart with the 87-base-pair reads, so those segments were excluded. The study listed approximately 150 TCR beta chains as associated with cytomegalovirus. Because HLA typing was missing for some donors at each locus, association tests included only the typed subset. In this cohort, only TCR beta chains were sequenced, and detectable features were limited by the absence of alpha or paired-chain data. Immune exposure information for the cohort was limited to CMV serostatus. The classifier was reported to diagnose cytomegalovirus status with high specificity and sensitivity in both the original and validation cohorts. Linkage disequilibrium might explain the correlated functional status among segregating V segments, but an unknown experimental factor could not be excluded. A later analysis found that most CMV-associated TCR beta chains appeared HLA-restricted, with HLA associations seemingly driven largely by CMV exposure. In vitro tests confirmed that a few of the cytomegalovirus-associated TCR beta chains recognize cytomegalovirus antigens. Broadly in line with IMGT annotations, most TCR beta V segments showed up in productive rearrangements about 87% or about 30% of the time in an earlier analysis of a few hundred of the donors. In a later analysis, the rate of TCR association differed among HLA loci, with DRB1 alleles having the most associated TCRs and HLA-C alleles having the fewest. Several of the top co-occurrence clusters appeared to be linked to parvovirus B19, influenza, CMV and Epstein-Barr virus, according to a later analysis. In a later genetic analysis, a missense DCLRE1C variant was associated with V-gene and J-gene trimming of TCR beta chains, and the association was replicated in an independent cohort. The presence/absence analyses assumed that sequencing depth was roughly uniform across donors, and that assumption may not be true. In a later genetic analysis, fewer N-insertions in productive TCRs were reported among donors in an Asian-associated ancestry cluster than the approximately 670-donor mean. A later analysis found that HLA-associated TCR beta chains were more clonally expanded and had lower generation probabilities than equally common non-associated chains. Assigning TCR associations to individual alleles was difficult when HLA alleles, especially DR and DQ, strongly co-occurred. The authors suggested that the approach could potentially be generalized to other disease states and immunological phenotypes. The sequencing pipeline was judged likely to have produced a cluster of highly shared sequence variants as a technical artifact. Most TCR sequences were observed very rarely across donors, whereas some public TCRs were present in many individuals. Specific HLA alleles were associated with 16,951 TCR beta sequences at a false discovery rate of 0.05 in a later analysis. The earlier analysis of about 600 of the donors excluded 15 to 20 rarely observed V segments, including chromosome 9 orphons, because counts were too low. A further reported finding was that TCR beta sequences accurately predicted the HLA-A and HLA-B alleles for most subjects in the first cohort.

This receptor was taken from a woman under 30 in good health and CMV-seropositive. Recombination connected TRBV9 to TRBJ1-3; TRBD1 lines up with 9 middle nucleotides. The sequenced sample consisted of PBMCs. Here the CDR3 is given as CASSVAHWGQGGNTIYF. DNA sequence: TGTGCCAGCAGCGTAGCCCACTGGGGACAGGGAGGAAACACCATATATTTT.